The clone carrying this TCR beta chain occurred a few times. Study processing details: Counts of nucleated cells, estimated from reference gene primer amplification, were obtained. Repertoires were generated with immunoSEQ multiplex PCR, while TCRdb's copy carries only in-frame clones and drops some. V, J and clone size reflect that table, while D and trimming were determined from the DNA. Altogether 240,000 or so clones are present, around four fifths being singletons, with the ten largest covering about an eighth. Germline loops: CDR1 KGHSH, CDR2 LQKENI. Trimming stripped 4 bases from V and 3 bases from J, with 12 bases between. The CDR3 is made up of 14 amino acids. The sample originates from a study of blood T cell repertoires in COVID-19. On the study more broadly: Material from acute and convalescent COVID-19 was sourced from the United States, Italy and Spain.

Input material: peripheral blood. This clonotype was sampled from a woman in her sixties or seventies with active or convalescent COVID-19. This chain connects TRBV18 to TRBJ1-1; D remains unclear. CDR3 in DNA: TGTGCCAGCTCACTTAACCACGGAGACACTGAAGCTTTCTTT. Protein sequence: CASSLNHGDTEAFF.